The 9 T cell receptor beta chains below were found in one sample sequenced in a study of shared clonotypes between healthy human individuals. Produced via immunoSEQ multiplex PCR; TCRdb's table is partial and in-frame only. The sample carries a few million clones, roughly 90% recorded once. What was sequenced was naive CD4+ T cells from PBMCs. Subset here: CD45RA+ positively selected. The receptor source for this set is a man between 18 and 35 years old in good health. Some clones in this sample may be carry-over from other donors' samples.

V and J are TRBV21-1 and TRBJ2-2. TRBV21-1 is flagged as a pseudogene. This CDR3 is built from 18 residues. The DNA for the CDR3 is TGTGCCAGCAGCCCACCCTGGTGGGGGACGGTGAGCACCGGGGAGCTGTTTTTT. It translates to CASSPPWWGTVSTGELFF.

This clone has just one count. This chain links TRBV28 with TRBJ2-7; 7 bases match TRBD2. The V and J ends lost 8 bases and 2 bases, in that order; junction bases with no gene match: 12. The CDR3 is 15 residues long. Per germline, CDR1 MDHEN and CDR2 SYDVKM. CDR3 protein: CASGSAGRGPYEQYF. Here the CDR3 DNA reads TGTGCCAGCGGCTCGGCAGGGAGGGGACCCTACGAGCAGTACTTC.

This chain connects TRBV9 to TRBJ1-1, with 8 bases that match TRBD1. The V gene's germline CDR1 is SGDLS and CDR2 YYNGEE. The CDR3 consists of 13 residues. Trimming at V came to 5 bases and at J to 7 bases, leaving 7 bases not matched to a gene. CDR3 region: CASSPGQGFEAFF. The CDR3 region has the DNA TGTGCCAGCAGTCCCGGACAGGGATTTGAAGCTTTCTTT.

On this clone: The sample has other DNA sequences that encode this CDR3 too. V and J are TRBV25-1 and TRBJ2-7; D unclear. CDR1 and CDR2 from the germline V gene are MGHDK and SYGVNS. The CDR3 loop spans 11 amino acids. Trimming removed 4 bases from V and 3 bases from J, with 4 bases in between. CDR3 DNA sequence: TGTGCCAGCAGTGGATACTACGAGCAGTACTTC. Its protein product is CASSGYYEQYF.

The gene calls are TRBV27 and TRBJ2-1, with 14 positions matching TRBD2. J was trimmed by 8 bases and V by 6 bases; bases with no gene match: 3. Per the germline V gene, CDR1 is MNHEY and CDR2 is SMNVEV (reference sequence). This CDR3 has 14 amino acids. The CDR3 here is CASRRTSGRYEQFF. Here the CDR3 DNA reads TGTGCCAGCAGGAGGACTAGCGGGAGGTATGAGCAGTTCTTC.

V is TRBV9 and J is TRBJ2-1; D may be TRBD1 (5 bases). This CDR3 is 16 amino acids long. V was clipped by 4 bases and J by 4 bases, with 18 bases between them. Looked up from germline, CDR1 is SGDLS and CDR2 is YYNGEE. DNA for the CDR3: TGTGCCAGCAGCTTAAAGCGACAGAACACGTACAATGAGCAGTTCTTC. As protein: CASSLKRQNTYNEQFF. The full variable domain, rest sourced from reference TRBV9 and TRBJ2-1, is DSGVTQTPKHLITATGQRVTLRCSPRSGDLSVYWYQQSLDQGLQFLIQYYNGEERAKGNILERFSAQQFPDLHSELNLSSLELGDSALYFCASSLKRQNTYNEQFFGPGTRLTVL.

The genes are TRBV13 and TRBJ2-3; 11 positions agree with TRBD2. Germline CDR1 is PRHDT and CDR2 is FYEKMQ (reference sequence). Germline trimming cut 4 bases from V and 2 bases from J; bases unmatched to any gene: 5. The CDR3 has 16 residues. The CDR3, as DNA: TGTGCCAGCAGCTCCAGACTAGCGGGGCTCACAGATACGCAGTATTTT. This translates into CASSSRLAGLTDTQYF.

The chain has TRBV29-1 and TRBJ1-1, with TRBD1 identical over 9 bases. The CDR3 sequence is 14 residues long. The germline gives CDR1 SQVTM, CDR2 ANQGSEA. Losses at the gene ends were 0 bases for V and 10 bases for J; bases not matched to a gene: 9. The CDR3 here is CSVEDRGTGRVAFF. Written as DNA, the CDR3 is TGCAGCGTTGAAGATCGGGGGACAGGGAGGGTAGCTTTCTTT.

This chain joins TRBV7-2 and TRBJ1-6; D is unclear. V was trimmed by 2 bases and J by 7 bases, leaving 9 bases between them. Germline V lookup: CDR1 SGHTA, CDR2 FQGNSA. CDR3 length: 14 amino acids. CDR3 bases: TGTGCCAGCAGCTTAAAATGGGGAAATTCACCCCTCCACTTT. Translation gives CASSLKWGNSPLHF.